Sequencing of this T cell receptor beta chain was carried out in a study of blood T cell repertoires in COVID-19 (dated by TCRdb to the early 2020s). Describing the broader study: Collaborator samples came from the United States, Italy and Spain and covered acute and convalescent phases of COVID-19. The prospective study material was composed of cDNA or gDNA derived from T cells, B-cell-depleted T cells, or PBMCs. Deeply sampled blood TCRbeta repertoires from subjects exposed to, actively infected with, or recovered from COVID-19 were included in the dataset. The repertoires were made available in a free public database intended to serve as a resource for research on the immune response to SARS-CoV-2. The samples were drawn from two sources: the first 160 participants of the ongoing ImmuneRACE study, and over 1,000 subjects contributed by 6 global collaborators. A de-identified subject ID, COVID-19 status, age in years and sex were almost always included in the sample metadata. HLA class I and class II types, where available, came from metadata supplied by the sample provider rather than from assay-based typing.

Collaborating institutions collected whole blood in K2EDTA tubes following their own protocols. Collaborator samples were shipped for TCRbeta analysis as frozen whole blood, isolated PBMCs, or DNA extracted from either sample type. Its CDR3 holds 15 amino acids, cysteine through phenylalanine. The CDR3 DNA has 45 bases and is translated from base 1. CDR1 and CDR2 were assigned from the germline V gene as SGHAT and FQNNGV. Here V drops 5 bases and J drops 9 bases, and the junction holds 11 bases not matched to any gene. The immunoSEQ Assay, a bias-controlled multiplex PCR, was used to amplify TCRbeta CDR3 regions from genomic DNA. The original methods were these. The number of nucleated cells in each sample was estimated from the amplification of reference gene primers within the assay. Sequence reads were collapsed and filtered to measure the absolute abundance of every unique TCRbeta CDR3 rearrangement. For each sample, productive Simpson clonality was calculated as the square root of Simpson's diversity index across productive rearrangements. The table was pulled from immuneACCESS by TCRdb, which kept in-frame rearrangements only. Such tables lose some clones; where checked, under half of the loss comes from unresolved V genes, and the rest has no known cause. V, J and clone size were drawn from that table, and D and trimming were deduced from the DNA. Within this sample are approximately 31,000 clones, with less than 90% of them counted one time only. 13% of the sample belongs to the ten largest clones.

On this clone itself: Its target antigen remains unknown. One base away there is no much larger clone; base qualities are not given.

Results and caveats for the whole study, not just this receptor: Clinical and demographic metadata were provided uncurated, with the amount varying by source and participant.

The V gene is TRBV11-2 and the J gene is TRBJ2-1; 9 central nucleotides agree with TRBD2. The receptor was derived from a man between 65 and 79 years old with active COVID-19. Material: peripheral blood. Here the CDR3 is given as CASSPGAGGNSEQFF. The nucleotides are TGTGCCAGCAGCCCCGGGGCGGGAGGGAACAGTGAGCAGTTCTTC.